The entry that follows covers one T cell receptor beta chain sequence. This sample is part of a study of blood T cell repertoires in COVID-19. For the study at large: Nucleic acid was either cDNA or gDNA, and it came from T cells, B-cell-depleted T cells, or PBMCs.

V shed 8 bases and J 1 base; nucleotides not matched to a gene: 4. The CDR3 is 13 amino acids. Germline CDR1 SNHLY, CDR2 FYNNEI. In the source study's methods: Amplification of reference gene primers provided the estimated nucleated cell counts. The method was immunoSEQ multiplex PCR; TCRdb's version includes in-frame clones alone and lacks a portion of them. Clone size and the V and J calls come from that table; the DNA yielded D and trimming. The sample includes over 200,000 clones, roughly 90% of them seen just once. This receptor was identified in a woman in her sixties or seventies with acute or convalescent COVID-19. What was sequenced was peripheral blood. This chain joins TRBV2 and TRBJ1-1, with TRBD1 matching over 7 bases. This CDR3 reads CASHRGWNTEAFF. In nucleotides, the CDR3 is TGTGCCAGCCACAGGGGATGGAACACTGAAGCTTTCTTT.